This note documents a single T cell receptor (beta chain) sequence. The antigen it recognizes is unknown. No clone much larger than this one lies a single base away; base qualities are absent. This entry comes from a study of cytomegalovirus exposure and HLA in healthy donors (dated by TCRdb to about 2017). Turning to the overall study: In an earlier analysis of under 600 of the donors, under 300 Gb of sequence data and about 110 million unique TCR beta sequences from about 190 million T cells were reported. HLA typing included class I and class II loci at four-digit resolution. Genome-wide SNP genotypes for about 65% of the 666 donors were used in a later genetic analysis, which treated that subset as a discovery cohort. Alongside the repertoire data, information on donor age, sex, ethnicity and CMV serostatus was compiled. All discovery cohort repertoires had been generated on a single sequencing platform. Approximately 300 gigabases of sequencing data and approximately 85 million unique TCR sequences were included in an early release covering under 650 HLA-typed donors. In an earlier analysis of a few hundred of the donors, high-throughput TCR beta sequencing was used to judge whether each TCR beta V gene segment behaved as functional or pseudogenic. Roughly 5 DR-DQ haplotypes were handled as single units for association and clustering because linkage in the cohort was strong. Typing coverage differed by locus: A, B, C, DRB1 and DQB1 were typed in roughly 620-630 donors, DQA1 in 500 to 550, DPA1 in over 600, and DPB1 in 472. The study was designed to test whether signatures of past pathogen exposure could be identified by cataloging public T cell receptors. The study combined high-throughput TCR immunosequencing, statistical association of individual TCRs with disease status, and machine learning to predict cytomegalovirus infection status. Of the 398 genotyped donors, 65% to 90% were placed in the genetic ancestry cluster associated with self-reported Caucasian donors. To study patterns of TCR occurrence, a later analysis re-analyzed previously published TCR beta repertoires from 666 donors and added high-resolution HLA genotyping. On average, roughly 250,000 unique TCR beta nucleotide sequences were sequenced per donor among a few hundred genotyped donors of the cohort, with 15% to 20% of those sequences being non-productive. The study used immunosequencing to profile the T cell repertoires of around 600 subjects and linked those repertoires to cytomegalovirus serostatus. A separate validation cohort of roughly 120 different subjects was used in addition to the approximately 700-subject first cohort. In the later analysis, no new phenotypic data were used to find candidate immune exposures; instead, reliance was placed on TCR beta sequences and their occurrence across donors.

The investigation overall reported the following: The sequencing pipeline was judged likely to have produced a cluster of highly shared sequence variants as a technical artifact. Immune exposure information for the cohort was limited to CMV serostatus. Most TCR sequences were seen in very few donors, while some public TCRs were found in many individuals. According to a later analysis, TCR association rates differed among HLA loci, with DRB1 alleles showing the most associated TCRs and HLA-C alleles showing the fewest. In an earlier analysis of some 500 of the donors, most TCR beta V segments appeared in productive rearrangements about 90% or about 30% of the time, broadly matching IMGT annotations. According to a later analysis, most CMV-associated TCR beta chains appeared to be HLA-restricted, and the HLA associations seemed to be driven largely by CMV exposure. Strong co-occurrence of HLA alleles, especially DR and DQ, made assigning TCR associations to individual alleles difficult. The study gave a list of 150 to 200 TCR beta chains associated with cytomegalovirus. In a later analysis, 15,000 to 20,000 TCR beta sequences were associated with specific HLA alleles at a false discovery rate of 0.05. In a later analysis, several top co-occurrence clusters were reported to appear linked to parvovirus B19, influenza, CMV and Epstein-Barr virus. This cohort had only TCR beta chains sequenced, and the lack of alpha or paired-chain data limited which features could be detected. In vitro tests confirmed that three of the cytomegalovirus-associated TCR beta chains recognize cytomegalovirus antigens. Linkage disequilibrium might explain the correlated functional status among segregating V segments, but an unknown experimental factor could not be excluded. The authors suggested that the approach could potentially be generalized to other disease states and immunological phenotypes. A further reported finding was that TCR beta sequences accurately predicted the HLA-A and HLA-B alleles for most subjects in the first cohort. The earlier analysis of approximately 540 of the donors excluded roughly 17 rarely observed V segments, including chromosome 9 orphons, because counts were too low. HLA typing was unavailable for some donors at each locus, so association tests used only the typed subset. Roughly uniform sequencing depth across donors was assumed in presence/absence analyses, although this assumption may not hold. In a later genetic analysis, fewer N-insertions in productive TCRs were reported among donors in an Asian-associated ancestry cluster than the approximately 670-donor mean. A later genetic analysis associated a missense DCLRE1C variant with V-gene and J-gene trimming of TCR beta chains, and an independent cohort replicated the association. Compared with equally common non-associated chains, HLA-associated TCR beta chains in a later analysis were more clonally expanded and had lower generation probabilities. In both the original and validation cohorts, the classifier was reported to diagnose cytomegalovirus status with high specificity and sensitivity. Because the 87-base-pair reads could not distinguish some IMGT-functional V segments, including TRBV6-2 and TRBV6-3, those segments were excluded.

Including cysteine and phenylalanine, the CDR3 has 15 amino acids. Only the CDR3 portion is preserved as DNA: 45 bases, with reading frame beginning at the first base. V is trimmed back by 5 bases and J by 2 bases, and the junction contains 2 bases that no gene match accounts for. The CDR1 and CDR2 encoded by the germline V gene are MDHEN and SYDVKM. In total, 500 to 700 healthy bone marrow donors made up the cohort. At the time of sampling, every cohort member was nominally healthy, though immune exposures that went unrecorded were likely present. The donor was CMV seronegative and belonged to the group of roughly 330 seronegative cohort members. A peripheral blood sample was collected from each donor, and TCR beta sequencing was performed on peripheral blood mononuclear cells. The Qiagen DNeasy Blood Extraction Kit was used to extract genomic DNA from the blood cell samples. Library prep was done by the immunoSEQ multiplex PCR assay. The multiplex PCR relied on a mix of 60 forward primers for TCR Vbeta segments and 13 reverse primers for TCR Jbeta segments. The CDR3 region of rearranged TCR beta genes was amplified from genomic DNA with a multiplex PCR assay. On the Illumina HiSeq System, the amplified TCR beta libraries were sequenced as 87-base-pair reads. The published analysis was carried out like this. Across the roughly 640 repertoires, a later analysis counted roughly 84 million unique TCR beta chains, roughly 11 million of which were shared by at least two donors. Raw reads were error-corrected and collapsed into unique sequences by a nearest-neighbor algorithm in which closely related sequences were merged to remove PCR and sequencing errors. To assign V, D and J gene segments, CDR3 sequences were aligned to IMGT reference sequences. For a sequence to be retained, a match of at least six nucleotides was required to both a V gene segment and a J gene segment. A rearrangement counted as productive if the CDR3 had no stop codons and remained in frame with V and J, and every other rearrangement counted as non-productive. CDR3 was defined according to IMGT convention as the region running from the second conserved V-encoded cysteine to the conserved J-encoded phenylalanine. In an earlier analysis of around 570 of the donors, sequences lacking an unambiguous match to a single V gene segment were excluded. An earlier analysis of approximately 590 of the donors classified V segments as functional when productive rearrangements were above 56.7% and as segregating when the standard deviation between donors was above 5%. A statistical classification framework was built to diagnose cytomegalovirus status from the catalog of TCR beta chain sequences. In a later analysis, TCR nucleotide sequences were compared against IMGT/GENE-DB human TR gene sequences so that V and J genes could be assigned. The TCRdist pipeline was used in a later analysis to assign CDR3 sequences and most-parsimonious VDJ recombination scenarios. In a later analysis, each TCR beta chain was defined by its CDR3 amino acid sequence together with its V-gene family, and reads lacking a unique V-gene family were excluded. A later analysis removed 600 or so highly shared, low-generation-probability nucleotide sequences to deal with suspected cross-contamination and a sequencing artifact. In a later analysis, a clonal expansion index was calculated for each public chain from normalized within-repertoire ranks of inferred template counts. A later analysis computed generation probabilities with a VDJ recombination model fitted to out-of-frame rearrangements, and checked the results against IGoR. Hypergeometric tests were used in a later analysis to score TCR-TCR, TCR-HLA and TCR-CMV co-occurrence, with a repertoire-size bias correction applied to the TCR pairs. False discovery rates were estimated in a later analysis by permuting HLA or CMV assignments 20 times. In a later analysis, co-occurring TCRs were grouped using DBSCAN, with TCRdist sequence similarity added in when clustering inside HLA-allele-positive subsets. Repertoires with fewer than 30,000 or more than 120,000 public chains, plus five repertoires with anomalous nucleotide sharing, were excluded from co-occurrence clustering. TCRdb re-hosts the immuneACCESS table, in-frame sequences only. Its copies lack some clones; in the studies checked, an unresolved V gene accounts for under half of them, and the cause for the rest is not known. V, J and clone size derive from that table, while D and trimming were established from the DNA sequence. The sample yields 150,000 to 200,000 clones; about 80% were counted once. About 1.9% of the sample is taken by the ten largest.

The receptor was isolated from a man aged 25-45 years in good health and CMV-seronegative. Sequencing input: PBMCs. The chain uses TRBV28 and TRBJ2-3; 12 central nucleotides agree with TRBD2. This receptor has the CDR3 CASSGLAGYTDTQYF. The DNA is TGTGCCAGCAGTGGACTAGCGGGATACACAGATACGCAGTATTTT.